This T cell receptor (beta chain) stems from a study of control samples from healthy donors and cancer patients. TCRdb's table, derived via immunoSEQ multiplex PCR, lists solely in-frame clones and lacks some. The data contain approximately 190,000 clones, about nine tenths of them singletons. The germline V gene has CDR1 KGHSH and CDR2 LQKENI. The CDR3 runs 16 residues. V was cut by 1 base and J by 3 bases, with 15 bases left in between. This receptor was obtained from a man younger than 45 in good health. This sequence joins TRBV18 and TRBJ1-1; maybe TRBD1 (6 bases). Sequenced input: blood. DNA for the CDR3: TGTGCCAGCTCACCACTTCGGGGGGCGCAAGACACTGAAGCTTTCTTT. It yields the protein CASSPLRGAQDTEAFF.